These 26 T cell receptor beta chains came from one sample sequenced in a study of T cells in Graves' hyperthyroidism and ophthalmopathy. Amplification targeted TCR beta CDR3 regions from RNA transcripts. With the HTBI primer set, the TCR CDR3 went through a first round of RT-PCR. TCRdb fed the multiplex PCR reads into MiXCR, producing one record per CDR3 protein. The data contain 450,000 to 650,000 distinct CDR3 sequences, 15% to 20% of them singletons. Sequenced material: blood. The source is a woman under 30 with Graves' ophthalmopathy.

This chain uses TRBV6-5 with TRBJ1-1, with D possibly matching TRBD1 (6 bases). Trimming left V 5 bases short and J 4 bases short, with 14 bases between. Germline V gives CDR1 MNHEY, CDR2 SVGAGI. The CDR3 has 14 amino acids. The CDR3 DNA sequence: TGTGCCAGCAGTCGATACAGGGATCTCACTGAAGCTTTCTTT. Translating it yields CASSRYRDLTEAFF.

The table lists this clonotype with many counts. The rearrangement uses TRBV2 and TRBJ1-5; D is perhaps TRBD1 (5 bases). The V end was cut by 10 bases, the J end by 1 base, with 20 bases between. This CDR3 is built from 16 residues. Germline V gene lookup returns CDR1 SNHLY and CDR2 FYNNEI. This CDR3 is CANSIDSPPSNQPQHF. The CDR3, as DNA: TGTGCCAACTCAATAGACAGTCCCCCCAGCAATCAGCCCCAGCATTTT.

This clonotype was observed at least ten times. The CDR3 region is CASSLPMNTEAFF. Here the CDR3 DNA reads TGTGCCAGCAGCTTGCCGATGAACACTGAAGCTTTCTTT. The chain combines TRBV11-2 with TRBJ1-1; no firm D call. This CDR3 comprises 13 residues. Germline lookup yields CDR1 SGHAT and CDR2 FQNNGV. The germline V and J ends were trimmed by 3 bases and 0 bases, with 5 bases remaining between them.

There are many counts of this clonotype. V gene TRBV3-1 combines with J gene TRBJ2-5; no definite D call. The length of the CDR3 is 14 residues. Looked up from germline, CDR1 is LGHDT and CDR2 is YNNKEL (reference sequence). V lost 4 bases to trimming and J lost 7 bases, with 16 bases between them. CDR3 DNA sequence: TGTGCCAGCAGCCGAGACCAGCTTATTAGGACCCAGTACTTC. Encoded protein: CASSRDQLIRTQYF.

This clonotype was seen only a few times. J is TRBJ2-2 and V is TRBV20-1; 10 bases align to TRBD2. CDR1 is DFQATT and CDR2 is SNEGSKA in the germline V gene (reference sequence). This CDR3 comprises 16 residues. J gave up 4 bases and V 6 bases, and 11 bases lay outside the gene matches. CDR3 bases: TGCAGTGCCCAGGCGGCTAGCGGGAGACGCACCGGGGAGCTGTTTTTT. Its protein product is CSAQAASGRRTGELFF.

Comment on this clonotype: This may come from a read error, since a much larger clone is one base off. This sequence joins TRBV20-1 and TRBJ2-7; D perhaps matches TRBD1 (5 bases). This CDR3 spans 13 amino acids. CDR1 is DFQATT, CDR2 SNEGSKA, per germline (reference sequence). CDR3 residues: CNAFEGASYEQYF. DNA for the CDR3: TGCAATGCCTTCGAAGGGGCTTCCTACGAGCAGTACTTC.

As for this clonotype: This may be a read error: a much more frequent sequence differs by one nucleotide. This sequence joins TRBV2 and TRBJ1-4, with TRBD1 identical over 7 bases. CDR1 and CDR2 from the germline V gene are SNHLY and FYNNEI. This CDR3 has 15 residues. This chain's CDR3 is CTSSARQGANEKLFF. DNA of the CDR3: TGTACCAGCAGTGCACGACAGGGAGCTAATGAAAAACTGTTTTTT.

This chain links TRBV25-1 with TRBJ1-5, with TRBD1 matching over 7 bases. With V trimmed by 4 bases and J by 2 bases, 8 bases remained unmatched. Germline assignment: CDR1 MGHDK and CDR2 SYGVNS. CDR3 length: 16 amino acids. In nucleotides, the CDR3 is TGTGCCAGCAGTGCGACAGGGTCAGGGGGCAATCAGCCCCAGCATTTT. This encodes CASSATGSGGNQPQHF. The full variable domain, in which reference TRBV25-1 and TRBJ1-5 provide the parts outside the CDR3, is EADIYQTPRYLVIGTGKKITLECSQTMGHDKMYWYQQDPGMELHLIHYSYGVNSTEKGDLSSESTVSRIRTEHFPLTLESARPSHTSQYLCASSATGSGGNQPQHFGDGTRLSIL.

This clonotype came up many times. The CDR3 region is CASSYREGGKETQYF. The CDR3 DNA follows: TGTGCCAGCAGCTATAGGGAAGGGGGCAAGGAGACCCAGTACTTC. The chain has TRBV11-2 and TRBJ2-5; TRBD1 agrees at 7 bases. Germline lookup yields CDR1 SGHAT and CDR2 FQNNGV. J lost 5 bases, V lost 4 bases, and 10 bases had no gene match. The CDR3 is 15 amino acids.

This clonotype has only one observation. The chain's CDR3 is CASSLDRGTEQFF. DNA of the CDR3: TGTGCCAGCAGTTTGGACAGGGGTACTGAGCAGTTCTTC. The chain carries TRBV27 and TRBJ2-1; 9 positions match TRBD1. The CDR3 extends over 13 amino acids. V lost 3 bases, J lost 9 bases, and 3 bases stayed unmatched. CDR1 is MNHEY and CDR2 is SMNVEV in the germline V gene (reference sequence).

CDR3 bases: TGTGCCAGCAGTGAAGCTTCGCGGGACAAGGGTAACAATGAGCAGTTCTTC. Translated: CASSEASRDKGNNEQFF. This sequence joins TRBV2 and TRBJ2-1; D possibly uses TRBD1 or TRBD2 (6 bases each). The length of the CDR3 is 17 residues. Germline CDR1 and CDR2: SNHLY and FYNNEI. Trimming left V 0 bases short and J 5 bases short, with 17 bases between. Together with reference TRBV2 and TRBJ2-1, the CDR3 gives the full variable domain: EPEVTQTPSHQVTQMGQEVILRCVPISNHLYFYWYRQILGQKVEFLVSFYNNEISEKSEIFDDQFSVERPDGSNFTLKIRSTKLEDSAMYFCASSEASRDKGNNEQFFGPGTRLTVL.

The V call is TRBV28, the J call TRBJ1-3, with D perhaps TRBD1 (5 bases). V was pared by 1 base and J by 4 bases, with 20 bases between. Germline values: CDR1 MDHEN, CDR2 SYDVKM. The CDR3 has 18 residues. The CDR3 coding sequence is TGTGCCAGCAGTTTATATTTACTTGGGTCAGGGTCCGGAAACACCATATATTTT. Its translation: CASSLYLLGSGSGNTIYF. Variable domain in full (rest from reference TRBV28 and TRBJ1-3): DVKVTQSSRYLVKRTGEKVFLECVQDMDHENMFWYRQDPGLGLRLIYFSYDVKMKEKGDIPEGYSVSREKKERFSLILESASTNQTSMYLCASSLYLLGSGSGNTIYFGEGSWLTVV.

This clonotype was found a few times. The CDR3 loop is CASSHPQKLNTEAFF. CDR3 in DNA: TGTGCCAGCAGCCATCCCCAGAAACTGAACACTGAAGCTTTCTTT. This sequence joins TRBV4-2 and TRBJ1-1; no definite D call. The CDR3 consists of 15 residues. V was shortened by 3 bases and J by 0 bases, with 11 bases between the two germline ends. Looked up from germline, CDR1 is LGHNA and CDR2 is YNFKEQ.

Worth noting for this clonotype: A read error may produce the germline difference seen at one junction end. The chain carries TRBV5-1 and TRBJ2-7; possible D gene TRBD1, 5 bases. The CDR3 spans 13 residues. CDR1 is SGHRS, CDR2 YFSETQ, per germline. CDR3 DNA: TGCGCCAGCAGCTTGGGGCAGGGTAACGAGCGGTACTTC. Protein: CASSLGQGNERYF.

V is TRBV28 and J is TRBJ1-1, with TRBD1 identical over 11 bases. Germline lookup yields CDR1 MDHEN and CDR2 SYDVKM. CDR3 length: 17 residues. The trim removed 3 bases at V and 8 bases at J, leaving 14 bases unmatched. The CDR3 nucleotides read TGTGCCAGCAGTTTGATTGGGTGGACAGGGGGCAGGGCCGAAGCTTTCTTT. Encoded protein: CASSLIGWTGGRAEAFF.

This chain joins TRBV6-5 and TRBJ1-1, with D unclear. Germline V gene data show CDR1 as MNHEY and CDR2 as SVGAGI. This CDR3 has 14 residues. V shed 0 bases and J shed 2 bases, with 7 bases lying between them. The CDR3 loop is CASSYSRLNTEAFF. CDR3 nucleotides: TGTGCCAGCAGTTACTCGCGACTTAACACTGAAGCTTTCTTT.

Details on this clonotype: Possible read error: a much larger clone is one base away. The V gene is TRBV7-8, the J gene TRBJ1-2; unclear D gene. Germline values: CDR1 SGHVS, CDR2 FQNEAQ. CDR3 length: 14 amino acids. The CDR3 DNA reads as TGTGCCGGCAGCTTCGGGATACCCAACTATGGCTACACCTTC. This encodes CAGSFGIPNYGYTF.

The rearrangement links TRBV20-1 to TRBJ2-2; D uncertain. The germline V and J ends were trimmed by 2 bases and 4 bases, with 5 bases remaining between them. There are 12 residues in the CDR3. Germline CDR1 DFQATT, CDR2 SNEGSKA (reference sequence). The CDR3 reads CSARRGTGELFF. CDR3 DNA: TGCAGTGCTAGACGAGGCACCGGGGAGCTGTTTTTT.

A few counts support this clonotype. The V and J genes are TRBV6-1 and TRBJ1-1; 8 bases fit TRBD1. This CDR3 is built from 16 residues. Germline assignment: CDR1 MNHNS and CDR2 SASEGT. V shed 1 base, J shed 7 bases, and the junction held 11 bases outside the gene matches. The CDR3 region has the DNA TGTGCCAGCAGTGAAGGGTGGGGCAGGGGGCGGGATGAAGCTTTCTTT. Protein: CASSEGWGRGRDEAFF.

This clonotype came up a few times. The J gene is TRBJ2-1, the V gene TRBV15; D possibly corresponds to TRBD2 (5 bases). The V gene lost 0 bases and the J gene lost 5 bases, with 14 bases spanning the gap. The length of the CDR3 is 16 residues. Looked up from germline, CDR1 is LNHNV and CDR2 is YYDKDF (reference sequence). CDR3 region: CATSRDWRVINNEQFF. CDR3 coding DNA: TGTGCCACCAGCAGAGATTGGCGGGTTATTAACAATGAGCAGTTCTTC.

On this clonotype: One junction end disagrees with the germline gene, perhaps due to a read error. The chain uses TRBV28 and TRBJ2-2; 8 bases are shared with TRBD1. CDR1 and CDR2 (germline): MDHEN, SYDVKM. This CDR3 has 15 amino acids. The CDR3, as DNA: TGTGCCAGCAGTTCGGGGGACAGGAACACCGGGGGGCTGTTTTTT. Amino acids: CASSSGDRNTGGLFF.

The V gene is TRBV14, the J gene TRBJ2-5; no firm D call. The CDR3 contains 17 residues. The V and J ends lost 1 base and 1 base respectively, with 16 bases between them. Germline V lookup: CDR1 SGHDN, CDR2 FVKESK. In nucleotides, the CDR3 is TGTGCCAGCAGCCAAGTGCTCGGCGGAGTAGCCCAAGAGACCCAGTACTTC. It encodes CASSQVLGGVAQETQYF. Full variable domain (rest looked up from reference TRBV14 and TRBJ2-5): EAGVTQFPSHSVIEKGQTVTLRCDPISGHDNLYWYRRVMGKEIKFLLHFVKESKQDESGMPNNRFLAERTGGTYSTLKVQPAELEDSGVYFCASSQVLGGVAQETQYFGPGTRLLVL.

The sample holds a few counts of this clonotype. The chain recombines TRBV6-2 or TRBV6-3 with TRBJ1-2; 8 nucleotides match TRBD1. CDR1 is MNHEY and CDR2 is SVGEGT in the germline V gene. Trimming removed 11 bases from V and 2 bases from J; junction bases left unmatched: 19. This CDR3 has 17 amino acids. CDR3 sequence: CAASGSAGQGINYGYTF. CDR3 nucleotides: TGTGCCGCCAGCGGTTCTGCCGGACAGGGCATAAACTATGGCTACACCTTC.

The chain links TRBV13 to TRBJ2-1; 15 bases map to TRBD2. Germline V CDR1 and CDR2: PRHDT, FYEKMQ (reference sequence). The trim removed 3 bases at V and 9 bases at J, leaving 6 bases unmatched. The CDR3 spans 16 residues. CDR3 sequence reads: CASSFSRTSGRGEQFF. In DNA, the CDR3 is TGTGCCAGCAGCTTCTCTAGGACTAGCGGGAGGGGTGAGCAGTTCTTC.

This clonotype occurred many times. The chain uses TRBV28 and TRBJ2-7, with 12 bases aligning to TRBD1. CDR3 length: 15 amino acids. Germline loops: CDR1 MDHEN, CDR2 SYDVKM. The J segment lost 5 bases and the V segment lost 4 bases, leaving 6 bases of the junction unmatched. Here the CDR3 reads CASSSSGTGGHEQYF. The CDR3 DNA is TGTGCCAGCAGTTCCTCCGGGACAGGGGGCCACGAGCAGTACTTC.

The chain combines TRBV6-4 with TRBJ1-1; TRBD1 matches at 7 bases. Germline CDR1 MRHNA, CDR2 SNTAGT. The CDR3 loop spans 15 amino acids. V shed 6 bases and J 4 bases; nucleotides not matched to a gene: 11. Written as DNA, the CDR3 is TGTGCCAGCAGCAAAGGGGAGGGGGCTGGCACTGAAGCTTTCTTT. This translates into CASSKGEGAGTEAFF.